A selection of T cell receptor beta chains follows, all from one sample in a study of CD8 T cells in Susac syndrome. In TCRdb, the immunoSEQ multiplex PCR reads were re-called with MiXCR into one record per CDR3 protein. Seen here are about 200,000 distinct CDR3 sequences, roughly 94% observed once, and the top ten hold about 0.095%. The material sequenced was CD4+ T cells from PBMCs. These receptors were obtained from a human donor in good health. The CDR3 runs from the conserved cysteine through the conserved F or W. A D gene is named only where the DNA matches it firmly. The listing skips clone size in some rows; elsewhere it reads once, few, many or a size class.

v_call,d_call,j_call,clone_size,cdr3_aa,cdr3_nt
TRBV24-1,.,TRBJ2-6,.,CATRASSGANVLTF,TGTGCCACCAGGGCGAGCTCTGGGGCCAACGTCCTGACTTTC
TRBV20-1,.,TRBJ1-2,.,CSASVPGIYGYTF,TGCAGTGCTAGTGTCCCGGGGATATATGGCTACACCTTC
TRBV5-1,.,TRBJ1-5,.,CASSEGQRNQPQHF,TGCGCCAGCAGCGAAGGACAGAGAAATCAGCCCCAGCATTTT
TRBV21-1,.,TRBJ2-7,.,CASSIGRHRGTYEQYF,TGTGCCAGCAGCATTGGGCGGCACCGCGGGACCTACGAGCAGTACTTC
TRBV20-1,.,TRBJ1-2,.,CSARGGDNYGYTF,TGCAGTGCTAGAGGAGGAGATAACTATGGCTACACCTTC
TRBV15,.,TRBJ1-1,.,CATSRDLTNTEAFF,TGTGCCACCAGCAGAGATCTCACGAACACTGAAGCTTTCTTT
TRBV4-3,TRBD1,TRBJ2-3,.,CASSPRTGGKTDTQYF,TGCGCCAGCAGCCCTCGGACAGGGGGCAAGACAGATACGCAGTATTTT
TRBV20-1,.,TRBJ1-2,.,CSAREGDYGYTF,TGCAGTGCTAGGGAGGGTGACTATGGCTACACCTTC
TRBV24-1,.,TRBJ2-2,.,CATSDPGQGYRELFF,TGTGCCACCAGTGATCCGGGGCAGGGGTACCGGGAGCTGTTTTTT
TRBV30,.,TRBJ2-1,.,CAWSVPLGNVKQFF,TGTGCCTGGAGTGTTCCACTCGGCAATGTTAAGCAGTTCTTC
TRBV29-1,.,TRBJ1-2,once,CSDKTGGYGYTF,TGCAGCGATAAGACAGGAGGCTATGGCTACACCTTC
TRBV29-1,TRBD1,TRBJ2-5,.,CSGRTGRIETQYF,TGCAGCGGCCGGACAGGGAGGATAGAGACCCAGTACTTC
TRBV18,.,TRBJ2-2,.,CASSRLSVGELFF,TGTGCCAGCTCACGGCTCTCCGTCGGGGAGCTGTTTTTT
TRBV3-1,.,TRBJ1-2,once,CASSQERGGYTF,TGTGCCAGCAGCCAAGAAAGGGGTGGCTACACCTTC
TRBV7-9,TRBD2,TRBJ2-5,.,CASSPSQLAETQYF,TGTGCCAGCAGCCCGTCGCAACTAGCGGAGACCCAGTACTTC
TRBV29-1,TRBD2,TRBJ2-7,.,CSAGGGQVVNEQYF,TGCAGCGCCGGGGGAGGGCAGGTTGTAAACGAGCAGTACTTC
TRBV7-2,TRBD2,TRBJ2-3,.,CASSPLAGGQQYF,TGTGCCAGCAGCCCCCTAGCGGGGGGCCAGCAGTATTTT
TRBV29-1,TRBD1,TRBJ1-1,.,CSAQTGGNTEAFF,TGCAGCGCTCAAACAGGGGGAAACACTGAAGCTTTCTTT
TRBV24-1,.,TRBJ1-1,.,CATRATGNTEAFF,TGTGCCACCAGAGCGACAGGGAACACTGAAGCTTTCTTT
TRBV30,TRBD2,TRBJ2-3,.,CAWISHLAGPDTQYF,TGTGCCTGGATAAGTCACCTAGCGGGACCAGATACGCAGTATTTT
TRBV24-1,TRBD1,TRBJ2-5,.,CATSDLPSGGGETQYF,TGTGCCACCAGTGATTTGCCTTCAGGGGGTGGAGAGACCCAGTACTTC
TRBV5-1,.,TRBJ1-6,.,CASSFGSRGGQSDNSPLHF,TGCGCCAGCAGCTTCGGGTCCCGCGGTGGACAGTCCGATAATTCACCCCTCCACTTT
TRBV5-6,TRBD2,TRBJ2-5,.,CASSGGEQETQYF,TGTGCCAGCAGCGGGGGGGAGCAAGAGACCCAGTACTTC
TRBV29-1,TRBD1,TRBJ2-5,.,CSVERGTGGEETQYF,TGCAGCGTAGAACGCGGGACAGGGGGCGAGGAGACCCAGTACTTC
TRBV7-8,.,TRBJ1-2,.,CASTRGGINYGYTF,TGTGCCAGCACCCGAGGAGGGATTAACTATGGCTACACCTTC
TRBV5-4,.,TRBJ2-5,.,CASSPQWTEETQYF,TGTGCCAGCAGTCCACAGTGGACCGAAGAGACCCAGTACTTC
TRBV6-2/TRBV6-3,.,TRBJ2-1,.,CASSSASRGKNEQFF,TGTGCCAGCAGTTCGGCTAGTCGGGGTAAGAATGAGCAGTTCTTC
TRBV9,.,TRBJ2-5,.,CASSVDESRPEETQYF,TGTGCCAGCAGCGTAGATGAGAGCCGTCCTGAGGAGACCCAGTACTTC
TRBV29-1,.,TRBJ2-5,.,CSGTGQETQYF,TGCAGCGGTACAGGCCAAGAGACCCAGTACTTC
TRBV6-5,.,TRBJ1-5,.,CASSPEFGGSQPQHF,TGTGCCAGCAGTCCGGAATTCGGGGGAAGTCAGCCCCAGCATTTT
TRBV5-1,TRBD1,TRBJ2-1,.,CASTRDREDNEQFF,TGCGCCAGCACCCGGGACAGGGAAGACAATGAGCAGTTCTTC
TRBV7-7,.,TRBJ2-2,.,CASSLGLSGGTGELFF,TGTGCTAGCAGCTTAGGACTGTCCGGGGGCACCGGGGAGCTGTTTTTT
TRBV3-1,TRBD2,TRBJ2-7,.,CASSQDVLAGTYEQYF,TGTGCCAGCAGCCAAGATGTCCTAGCGGGGACCTACGAGCAGTACTTC
TRBV13,.,TRBJ2-3,.,CASSTGTQLGTDTQYF,TGTGCCAGCAGCACCGGGACTCAACTCGGCACAGATACGCAGTATTTT
TRBV14,TRBD2,TRBJ2-1,.,CASSQEASGIYNEQFF,TGTGCCAGCAGCCAAGAAGCTAGCGGAATCTACAATGAGCAGTTCTTC
TRBV28,TRBD1,TRBJ2-2,.,CASTLRTGGFTGELFF,TGTGCCAGCACCCTACGGACAGGGGGCTTCACCGGGGAGCTGTTTTTT
TRBV20-1,.,TRBJ2-3,.,CSAIAATDTQYF,TGCAGTGCTATAGCGGCTACAGATACGCAGTATTTT
TRBV25-1,.,TRBJ1-2,.,CASSDRDGYTF,TGTGCCAGCAGTGACAGGGATGGCTACACCTTC
TRBV25-1,.,TRBJ2-3,.,CASNGASSTDTQYF,TGTGCCAGCAACGGCGCCTCTAGCACAGATACGCAGTATTTT